The rows below give T cell receptor beta chains drawn from one sample of a study of T-cell reconstitution after alpha-beta-depleted transplantation in children. TCRdb processed the PCR reads anew with MiXCR; each CDR3 protein has one entry. The sample includes 180,000 or so distinct CDR3 sequences, roughly 6.3% of them seen just once. The specimen comprised PBMCs, sampled before TCRalphabeta/CD19-depleted stem cell transplant. Every receptor here comes from a girl under three years old with combined immunodeficiency, due to receive a stem cell transplant. CDR3s include the opening cysteine and the closing phenylalanine or tryptophan.

TRBV15	TRBJ2-1	CATKGLPNEQFF
TRBV28	TRBJ2-1	CASSLGLYNEQFF
TRBV29-1	TRBJ2-7	CSVTEDLYEQYF
TRBV7-2	TRBJ2-1	CASSQVLSGYNEQFF
TRBV6-5	TRBJ2-3	CASSSLVSAHTDTQYF
TRBV11-2	TRBJ2-3	CASSLSPGQGAMIKDTQYF
TRBV12-3/TRBV12-4	TRBJ2-3	CASSRRQIHTQYF
TRBV7-2	TRBJ2-5	CASSLYPSGETQYF
TRBV29-1	TRBJ1-2	CSVGSGPGRYAYGYTF
TRBV28	TRBJ2-2	CASSLGRTKYTGELFF
TRBV27	TRBJ1-2	CASGFLASGGYGYTF
TRBV7-2	TRBJ1-5	CASSLAATLGGNQPQHF
TRBV16	TRBJ2-7	CASSRGQAPYEQYF